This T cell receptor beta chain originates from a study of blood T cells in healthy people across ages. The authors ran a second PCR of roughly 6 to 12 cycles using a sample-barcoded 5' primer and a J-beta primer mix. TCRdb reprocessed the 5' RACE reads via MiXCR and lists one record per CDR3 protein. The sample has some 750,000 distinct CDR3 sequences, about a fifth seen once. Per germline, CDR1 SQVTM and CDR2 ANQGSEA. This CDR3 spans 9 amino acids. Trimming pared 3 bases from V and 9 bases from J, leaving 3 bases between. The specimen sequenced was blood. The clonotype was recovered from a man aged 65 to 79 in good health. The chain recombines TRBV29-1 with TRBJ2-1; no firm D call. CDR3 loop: CSVESEQFF. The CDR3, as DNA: TGCAGCGTTGAGAGTGAGCAGTTCTTC.